The subject of this entry is one T cell receptor beta chain. In its sample, this clonotype was seen a few times. The antigen it binds to is not known. No base quality values were provided; no much bigger clone lies one nucleotide off. The donors were some 39 Caucasian individuals from Russia, aged roughly 6 to 100 years, who were systemically healthy. Roughly 11 milliliters of peripheral blood were drawn from each donor into EDTA-treated Vacutainer tubes. Ficoll-Paque density-gradient centrifugation was used to isolate PBMCs, with at least 7 million per sample. Trizol reagent was used to extract total RNA from the PBMCs, yielding at least 5.5 micrograms per sample. For every donor, an aliquot of PBMCs went through flow cytometry to measure the percentages of naive CD45RAhigh/CD27high T cells. Cut back by 5 bases and 7 bases, the V and J ends lie 12 bases apart. CDR1 and CDR2 are drawn from the germline V gene (reference sequence): SEHNR, FQNEAQ. Including the terminal cysteine and phenylalanine, the CDR3 comprises 13 residues. Only the CDR3 DNA stays, 39 bases, in frame from base 1.

These data belong to a study of blood T cells in healthy people across ages (dated by TCRdb to the mid-2010s). Concerning the study at large: In model experiments, template switching captured roughly one uniquely barcoded TCR beta cDNA molecule for every two T cells. The donors were divided into four age groups: young (average roughly 15 years), middle-aged (over 35), aged (roughly 60) and long-lived (around 80). The study measured age-related changes in TCR beta repertoire diversity using deep sequencing normalized with unique cDNA molecular identifiers. Two additional independent replicas of 1 million unique cDNA reads from the same blood draw were analyzed for two donors (one aged 18 to 30 and one aged 80 or older). To avoid experimental bias, donors of different ages were distributed randomly across sequencing lanes.

Libraries were built with 5' RACE. These reads were obtained on an Illumina HiSeq 2500. A second PCR of roughly 7 to 11 cycles was performed with a sample-barcoded 5' primer and a J-beta primer mix. A unique molecular identifier was introduced onto each TCR beta cDNA molecule by a template-switch 5' adaptor carrying 12 random nucleotides. Each sample yielded at least 3 million CDR3-containing paired-end reads. First-strand cDNA was synthesized from all RNA with the Mint cDNA synthesis kit, primed by a TRBC-specific oligonucleotide. Following uracil-DNA glycosylase treatment, a first 18-cycle PCR with universal primers M1SS and BC2_uni_R was performed on all cDNA. In the paper's pipeline: Normalization of each sample was performed by random selection of 1 million high-quality reads, each carrying a distinct molecular identifier. Reads with shared molecular identifiers were discarded instead of being binned into consensus sequences. MiTCR, run with a Q25 quality threshold and the strictest error-elimination algorithm, handled CDR3 identification, clonotype clustering and error correction. A nonparametric unseen species model using Euler transformation provided a lower-bound estimate of total TCR beta diversity. Using fastp at Q25 and MiXCR, TCRdb reprocessed the public reads and kept productive beta chains. Rows are unified per CDR3 protein, each entry keeping the most common DNA and genes. The V and J calls follow TCRdb's processing rather than the paper's. Counted in this sample were roughly 900,000 distinct CDR3 sequences; about 44% of them appeared once. Clones ranked in the top ten supply around an eighth of the sample.

Broad study findings and their caveats: Donor CMV infection status was unknown, potentially confounding age-related changes in expanded clonotypes. Compared with the aged group, the long-lived group had more naive CD4+ T cells, fewer expanded clones and increased TCR diversity, a pattern suggesting age selection. As age increased, observed TCR beta diversity per million T cells dropped in a roughly linear way, and a significant reduction was already evident by age 40. Estimates of total diversity based on one million sequenced T cells were regarded as lower bounds and as underestimates. Bulk unsorted PBMC profiling prevented conclusive comparison of naive and antigen-experienced compartments. Observed TCR beta diversity correlated strongly with the percentage of naive T cells measured by flow cytometry.

The sequence derives from a man aged 30 to 39 in good health. The chain links TRBV7-9 with TRBJ1-5; the D segment could be TRBD1, given 6 matching bases. The sequenced material came from blood. Read as DNA, the sequence is TGTGCCAGCAGCGTCGAGGGGGGCCAGCCCCAGCATTTT. Its coded protein is CASSVEGGQPQHF.